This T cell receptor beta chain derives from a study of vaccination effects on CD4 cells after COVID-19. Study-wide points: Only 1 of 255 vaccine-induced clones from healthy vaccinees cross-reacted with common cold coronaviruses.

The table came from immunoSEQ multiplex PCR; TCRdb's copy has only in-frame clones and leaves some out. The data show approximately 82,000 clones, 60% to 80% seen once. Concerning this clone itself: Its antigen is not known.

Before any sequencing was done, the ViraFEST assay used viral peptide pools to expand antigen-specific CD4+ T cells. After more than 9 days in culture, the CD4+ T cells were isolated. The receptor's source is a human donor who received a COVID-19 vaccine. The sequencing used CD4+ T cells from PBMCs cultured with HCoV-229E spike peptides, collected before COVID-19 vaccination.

The CDR3: CASSYDRGHSEAFF. The CDR3 DNA is TGTGCCAGCAGTTACGACAGGGGGCACTCTGAAGCTTTCTTT. The chain employs TRBV6-5 and TRBJ1-1; 10 bases match TRBD1. The germline gives CDR1 MNHEY, CDR2 SVGAGI. This CDR3 has 14 residues. The V segment lost 2 bases and the J segment 6 bases; nucleotides outside the gene matches: 3.